Detailed here is one T cell receptor beta chain. Its antigen is as yet unknown. This entry belongs to a study of T cells after posttransplantation cyclophosphamide. This CDR3 is built from 14 residues. From germline, CDR1 is MNHNY and CDR2 SVGAGI (reference sequence). With 0 bases removed from V and 6 bases from J, the gap between germline ends came to 11 bases. The study, taken as a whole, reports: Donor CD8+ memory clones often dominated recipient blood repertoires at later times. TRB overlap between skin or GI tissue T cells and blood was limited. Recipient CMV seropositivity and CMV reactivation strongly tracked TRB clonality.

TCRdb's table, derived via immunoSEQ multiplex PCR, lists solely in-frame clones and lacks some. The sample lists roughly 20,000 clones; 65% to 75% were seen once. Cyclophosphamide on days +3 and +4 followed busulfan-fludarabine conditioning and a marrow graft. This rearrangement joins TRBV6-6 to TRBJ1-1; TRBD1 is a possible D gene (5 bases). This clonotype was obtained from a young adult male patient who received an allogeneic stem cell transplant from a related donor, was CMV-positive, and had acute GVHD only. Some T cells could come from the graft donor. Sequences were derived from PBMCs, sampled after an allogeneic stem cell transplant with post-transplant cyclophosphamide. The CDR3 DNA follows: TGTGCCAGCAGTTACTCGTCAGGGATGGCTGAAGCTTTCTTT. Its translation is CASSYSSGMAEAFF.